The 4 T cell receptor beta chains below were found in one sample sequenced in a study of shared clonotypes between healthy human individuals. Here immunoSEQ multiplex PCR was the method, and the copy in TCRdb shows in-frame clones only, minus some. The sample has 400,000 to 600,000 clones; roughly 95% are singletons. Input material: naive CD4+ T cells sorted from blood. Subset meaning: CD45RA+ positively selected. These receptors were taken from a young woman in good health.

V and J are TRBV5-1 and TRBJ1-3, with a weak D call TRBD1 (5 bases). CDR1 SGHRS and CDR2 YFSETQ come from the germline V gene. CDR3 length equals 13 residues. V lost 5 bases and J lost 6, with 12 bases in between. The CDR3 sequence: CASSRGDENTIYF. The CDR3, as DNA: TGCGCCAGCAGTAGAGGGGACGAAAACACCATATATTTT.

The CDR3 is CASSLLAGDLNEQFF. The CDR3 nucleotides are TGCGCCAGCAGCTTACTAGCGGGAGACCTCAATGAGCAGTTCTTC. V is TRBV5-1 and J is TRBJ2-1, with 11 bases identical to TRBD2. J gave up 6 bases and V 2 bases, and 4 bases lay outside the gene matches. The CDR3 has 15 residues. The germline gives CDR1 SGHRS, CDR2 YFSETQ.

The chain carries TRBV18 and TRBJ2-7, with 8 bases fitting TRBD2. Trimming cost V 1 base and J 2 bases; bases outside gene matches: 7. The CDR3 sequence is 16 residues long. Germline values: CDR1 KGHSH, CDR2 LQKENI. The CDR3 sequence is CASSPLETGGPYEQYF. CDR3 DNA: TGTGCCAGCTCACCACTCGAGACGGGAGGGCCCTACGAGCAGTACTTC.

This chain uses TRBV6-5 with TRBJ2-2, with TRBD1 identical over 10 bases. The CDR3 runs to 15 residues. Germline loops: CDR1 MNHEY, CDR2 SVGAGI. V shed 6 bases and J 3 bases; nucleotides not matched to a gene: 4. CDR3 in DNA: TGTGCCAGCAGCCGACAGGGGGCTGACACCGGGGAGCTGTTTTTT. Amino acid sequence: CASSRQGADTGELFF.